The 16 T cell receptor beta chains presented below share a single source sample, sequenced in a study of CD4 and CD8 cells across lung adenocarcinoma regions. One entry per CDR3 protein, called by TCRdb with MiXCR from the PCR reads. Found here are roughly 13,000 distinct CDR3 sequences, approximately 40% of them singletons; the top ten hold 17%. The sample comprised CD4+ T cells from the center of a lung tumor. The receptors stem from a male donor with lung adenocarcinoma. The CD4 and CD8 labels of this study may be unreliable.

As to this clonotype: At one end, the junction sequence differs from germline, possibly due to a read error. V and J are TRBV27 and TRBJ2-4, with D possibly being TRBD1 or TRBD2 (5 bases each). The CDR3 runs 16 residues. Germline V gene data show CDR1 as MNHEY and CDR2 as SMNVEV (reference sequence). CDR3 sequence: CASRATGLAAKNTQYF. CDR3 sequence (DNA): TGTGCCAGCCGCGCGACGGGGCTGGCAGCCAAAAATACGCAGTACTTT.

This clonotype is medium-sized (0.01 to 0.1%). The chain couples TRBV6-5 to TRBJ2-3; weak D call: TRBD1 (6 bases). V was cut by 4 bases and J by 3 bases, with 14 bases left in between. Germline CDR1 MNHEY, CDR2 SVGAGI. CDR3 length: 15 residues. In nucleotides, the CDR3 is TGTGCCAGCAGTTCGAGACAGGTCGGTACAGATACGCAGTATTTT. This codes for CASSSRQVGTDTQYF.

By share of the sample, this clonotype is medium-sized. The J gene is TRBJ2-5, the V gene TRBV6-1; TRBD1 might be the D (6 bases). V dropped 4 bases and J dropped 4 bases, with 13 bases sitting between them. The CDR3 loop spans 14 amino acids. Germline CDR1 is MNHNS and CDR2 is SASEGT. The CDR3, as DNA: TGTGCCAGCAGTGTGAGGGGGTTTGGAGAGACCCAGTACTTC. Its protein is CASSVRGFGETQYF.

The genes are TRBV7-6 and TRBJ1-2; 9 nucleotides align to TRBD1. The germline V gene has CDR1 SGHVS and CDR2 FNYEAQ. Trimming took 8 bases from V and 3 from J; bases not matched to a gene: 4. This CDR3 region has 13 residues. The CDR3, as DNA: TGTGCCAGCGCCCGGGACAGGGACTATGGCTACACCTTC. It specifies CASARDRDYGYTF.

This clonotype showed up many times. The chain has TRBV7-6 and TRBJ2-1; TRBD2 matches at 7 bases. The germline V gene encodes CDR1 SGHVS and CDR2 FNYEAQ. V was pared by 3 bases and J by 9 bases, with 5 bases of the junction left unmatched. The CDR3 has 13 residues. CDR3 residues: CASSLGREIEQFF. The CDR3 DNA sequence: TGTGCCAGCAGCTTGGGGCGGGAGATTGAGCAGTTCTTC.

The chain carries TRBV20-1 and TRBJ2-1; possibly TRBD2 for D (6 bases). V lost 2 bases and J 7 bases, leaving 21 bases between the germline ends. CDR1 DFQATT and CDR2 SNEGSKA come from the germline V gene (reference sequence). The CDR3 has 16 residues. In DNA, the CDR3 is TGCAGTGCTAGACCTACCGACCGGACGGAGGGGAATGAGCAGTTCTTC. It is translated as CSARPTDRTEGNEQFF.

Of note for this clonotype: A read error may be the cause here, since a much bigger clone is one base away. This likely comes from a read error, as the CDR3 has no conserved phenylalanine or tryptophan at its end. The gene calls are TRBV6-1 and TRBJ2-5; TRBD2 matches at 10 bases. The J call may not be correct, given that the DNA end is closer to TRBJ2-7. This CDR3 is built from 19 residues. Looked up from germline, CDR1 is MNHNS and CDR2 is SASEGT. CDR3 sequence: CASSEFSGVIAGGVTEQYL. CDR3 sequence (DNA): TGTGCCAGCAGTGAATTTTCAGGAGTCATAGCGGGAGGAGTTACCGAGCAGTACTTA.

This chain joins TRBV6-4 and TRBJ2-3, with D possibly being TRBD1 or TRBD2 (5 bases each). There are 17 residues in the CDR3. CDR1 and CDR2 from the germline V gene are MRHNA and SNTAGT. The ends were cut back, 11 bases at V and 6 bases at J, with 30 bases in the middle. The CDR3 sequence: CAGLGPDGVVGPDTQYF. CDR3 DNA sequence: TGTGCCGGATTGGGACCGGACGGGGTGGTCGGTCCGGATACGCAGTATTTT.

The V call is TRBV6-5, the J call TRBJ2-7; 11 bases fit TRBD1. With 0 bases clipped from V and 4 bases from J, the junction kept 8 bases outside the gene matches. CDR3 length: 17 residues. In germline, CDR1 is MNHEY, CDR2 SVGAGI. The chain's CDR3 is CASSYSRTGGPIYEQYF. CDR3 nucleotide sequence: TGTGCCAGCAGTTACTCAAGGACAGGGGGCCCCATTTACGAGCAGTACTTC.

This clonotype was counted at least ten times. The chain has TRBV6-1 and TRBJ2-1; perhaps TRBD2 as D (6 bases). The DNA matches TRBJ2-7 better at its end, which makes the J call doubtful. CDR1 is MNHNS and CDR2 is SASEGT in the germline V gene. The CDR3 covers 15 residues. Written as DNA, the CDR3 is TGTGCCAGCAGTCGAGAGGCTAGCGCTTCCTACGAGCAGTACTTC. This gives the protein CASSREASASYEQYF.

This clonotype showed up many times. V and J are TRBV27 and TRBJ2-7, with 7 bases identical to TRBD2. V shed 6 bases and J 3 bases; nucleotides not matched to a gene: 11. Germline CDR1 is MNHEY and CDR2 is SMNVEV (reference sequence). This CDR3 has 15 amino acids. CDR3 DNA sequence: TGTGCCAGCAGGGGAGGGGCTAGCGGAAACTACGAGCAGTACTTC. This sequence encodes CASRGGASGNYEQYF.

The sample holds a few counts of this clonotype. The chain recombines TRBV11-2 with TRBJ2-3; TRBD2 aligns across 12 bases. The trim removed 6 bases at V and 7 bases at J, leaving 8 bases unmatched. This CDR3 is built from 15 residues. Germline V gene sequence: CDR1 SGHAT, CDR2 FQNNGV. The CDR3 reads CASRSSGRASYTQYF. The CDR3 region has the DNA TGTGCCAGCAGGTCTAGCGGGAGGGCCTCATATACGCAGTATTTT.

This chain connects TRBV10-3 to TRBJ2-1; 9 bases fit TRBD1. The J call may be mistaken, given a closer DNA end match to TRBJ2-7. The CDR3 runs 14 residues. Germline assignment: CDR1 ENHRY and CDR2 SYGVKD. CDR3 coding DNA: TGTGCCATCAGTAACAGGGGGCCTACCTACGAGCAGTACTTC. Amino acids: CAISNRGPTYEQYF.

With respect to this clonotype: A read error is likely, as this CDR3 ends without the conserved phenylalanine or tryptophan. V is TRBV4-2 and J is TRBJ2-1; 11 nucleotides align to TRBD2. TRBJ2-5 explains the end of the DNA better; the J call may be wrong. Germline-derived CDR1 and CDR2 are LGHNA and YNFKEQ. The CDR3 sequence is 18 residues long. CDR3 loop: CASSPGLAGTQGLETQYL. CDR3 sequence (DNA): TGTGCCAGCAGCCCAGGACTAGCGGGCACCCAGGGGCTTGAGACCCAGTACTTG.

The CDR3 sequence is CASSTPGKGFEIEAFF. CDR3 nucleotide sequence: TGTGCCAGCAGCACCCCAGGGAAGGGATTTGAAATTGAAGCTTTCTTT. The chain employs TRBV6-2 or TRBV6-3 and TRBJ1-1, with D tentatively TRBD1 (5 bases). CDR1 and CDR2 from the germline V gene are MNHEY and SVGEGT. Trimming took 6 bases from V and 7 from J, leaving 24 bases between them. The CDR3 runs 16 residues.

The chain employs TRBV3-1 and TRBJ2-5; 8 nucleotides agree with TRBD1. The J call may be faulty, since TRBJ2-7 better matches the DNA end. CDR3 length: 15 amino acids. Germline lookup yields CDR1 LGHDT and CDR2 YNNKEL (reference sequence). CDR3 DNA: TGTGCCAGCAGCCAAGACAGGGGACAGGCCTACGAGCAGTACTTC. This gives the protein CASSQDRGQAYEQYF.